One sample yielded the 14 T cell receptor beta chains listed below, sequenced in a study of blood T cell repertoires in COVID-19. Data came from immunoSEQ multiplex PCR; TCRdb stores just in-frame clones and leaves some out. The sample holds 95,000 to 110,000 clones, approximately 80% seen once. The material sequenced was peripheral blood. The receptors originated from a human donor in a cohort sampled during active COVID-19.

The V call is TRBV21-1, the J call TRBJ1-5; the D call of TRBD1 is as the table states it, not checked on the DNA. TRBV21-1 is deemed a pseudogene. The CDR3 loop spans 15 amino acids. CDR3 region: CASSNQGVGNQPQHF. In nucleotides, the CDR3 is TGTGCCAGCAGCAACCAGGGTGTTGGCAATCAGCCCCAGCATTTT.

The CDR3 region has the DNA TGCGCCAGCAGCTTACAGGGGGCGGGTGAGCAGTTCTTC. Its protein product is CASSLQGAGEQFF. The genes are TRBV5-1 and TRBJ2-1; 9 bases are shared with TRBD1. Germline CDR1 reads SGHRS; CDR2 reads YFSETQ. CDR3 size: 13 residues. The trim removed 2 bases at V and 9 bases at J, leaving 3 bases unmatched.

This clone was observed a handful of times. For the CDR3, the DNA is TGTGCCACCAGCAGAGATGGGGCAGGCGAGCAGTACTTC. Its protein product is CATSRDGAGEQYF. The gene calls are TRBV15 and TRBJ2-7; D might be TRBD1 (5 bases). The CDR3 is 13 residues long. Deletions cut 0 bases from V and 6 bases from J, with 9 bases between. Germline V gives CDR1 LNHNV, CDR2 YYDKDF (reference sequence).

CDR3 coding DNA: TGCGCCAGCAGCCAGCTAAGTACGCAGTATTTT. As protein: CASSQLSTQYF. V gene TRBV4-1 combines with J gene TRBJ2-3; D unresolved. Germline V CDR1 and CDR2: MGHRA, YSYEKL. V lost 3 bases and J 8 bases, leaving 6 bases between the germline ends. This CDR3 is built from 11 residues.

This clone showed up just a few times. The V gene is TRBV29-1, the J gene TRBJ2-5, with 10 nucleotides matching TRBD1. Trimming cost V 4 bases and J 3 bases; bases outside gene matches: 8. Germline loops: CDR1 SQVTM, CDR2 ANQGSEA. The CDR3 covers 15 residues. The CDR3 here is CSVAPAGQGEETQYF. CDR3 DNA sequence: TGCAGCGTTGCTCCCGCCGGACAGGGGGAAGAGACCCAGTACTTC.

The V and J genes are TRBV9 and TRBJ2-1; 7 nucleotides line up with TRBD1. There are 15 residues in the CDR3. The germline gives CDR1 SGDLS, CDR2 YYNGEE. With 4 bases clipped from V and 4 bases from J, the junction kept 8 bases outside the gene matches. CDR3 in amino acids: CASSPRDRPYNEQFF. In DNA, the CDR3 is TGTGCCAGCAGCCCCCGGGACAGACCATACAATGAGCAGTTCTTC. The whole variable domain, remainder taken from reference TRBV9 and TRBJ2-1, is DSGVTQTPKHLITATGQRVTLRCSPRSGDLSVYWYQQSLDQGLQFLIQYYNGEERAKGNILERFSAQQFPDLHSELNLSSLELGDSALYFCASSPRDRPYNEQFFGPGTRLTVL.

The genes are TRBV29-1 and TRBJ2-2, with D unclear. In germline, CDR1 is SQVTM, CDR2 ANQGSEA. The CDR3 is 13 amino acids. V shed 3 bases and J shed 4 bases, with 9 bases lying between them. CDR3 loop: CSVDLQFTGELFF. In DNA, the CDR3 is TGCAGCGTTGATCTACAGTTCACCGGGGAGCTGTTTTTT.

The rearrangement uses TRBV7-2 and TRBJ1-5; D is possibly TRBD1 (5 bases). The CDR3 contains 16 residues. Germline V lookup: CDR1 SGHTA, CDR2 FQGNSA. V lost 8 bases, J lost 2 bases, and 19 bases lay in between. Written as DNA, the CDR3 is TGTGCCAGCGGACCCGGGGGGGGGACGGGCAATCAGCCCCAGCATTTT. As protein: CASGPGGGTGNQPQHF.

This chain connects TRBV19 to TRBJ1-1; 10 bases agree with TRBD1. Trimming at V came to 6 bases and at J to 4 bases, leaving 5 bases not matched to a gene. This CDR3 has 14 residues. CDR1 is LNHDA, CDR2 SQIVND, per germline (reference sequence). The CDR3: CASRDRGGGTEAFF. The CDR3 coding sequence is TGTGCCAGTAGGGACAGGGGGGGCGGCACTGAAGCTTTCTTT.

The V gene is TRBV19, the J gene TRBJ2-6, with 8 bases lining up with TRBD1. The CDR3 is made up of 17 amino acids. V trimming: 5 bases; J trimming: 0 bases; junction bases outside the gene matches: 6. The germline gives CDR1 LNHDA, CDR2 SQIVND (reference sequence). Written as DNA, the CDR3 is TGTGCCAGTAGTGCCGACAGGGGTACCTCTGGGGCCAACGTCCTGACTTTC. Amino acid sequence: CASSADRGTSGANVLTF.

V and J are TRBV13 and TRBJ2-2; TRBD2 matches at 11 bases. This CDR3 is 18 amino acids long. Trimming took 2 bases from V and 9 from J; bases not matched to a gene: 14. Germline V lookup: CDR1 PRHDT, CDR2 FYEKMQ (reference sequence). This CDR3 is CASSLRPPRLAGNRELFF. As DNA, the CDR3 is TGTGCCAGCAGCTTAAGACCACCGAGACTAGCGGGGAACCGGGAGCTGTTTTTT.

The chain uses TRBV19 and TRBJ1-6; D uncertain. Germline CDR1 LNHDA, CDR2 SQIVND (reference sequence). The germline V and J ends were trimmed by 6 bases and 10 bases, with 16 bases remaining between them. This CDR3 comprises 14 residues. CDR3 in DNA: TGTGCCAGTAGCTGGATGAGGGAAGGATCACCCCTCCACTTT. Its protein is CASSWMREGSPLHF.

The chain carries TRBV7-9 and TRBJ1-2; D gene unclear. The CDR3 runs 14 residues. The V end lost 1 base, the J end lost 2 bases, and 8 bases lay between the germline ends. Germline-derived CDR1 and CDR2 are SEHNR and FQNEAQ (reference sequence). The CDR3 coding sequence is TGTGCCAGCAGCTTAGGCCGGGTAAACTATGGCTACACCTTC. Translated: CASSLGRVNYGYTF.

The CDR3 nucleotides are TGCGCCAGCAGCCAGGAACAGTATGAAAAACTGTTTTTT. This gives the protein CASSQEQYEKLFF. The rearrangement joins TRBV4-1 to TRBJ1-4; D is uncertain. Per germline, CDR1 MGHRA and CDR2 YSYEKL. CDR3 length equals 13 residues. V was pared by 3 bases and J by 6 bases, with 8 bases between.